The rows below give T cell receptor beta chains drawn from one sample of a study of cytomegalovirus exposure and HLA in healthy donors. Only in-frame clones appear in the TCRdb table, and some are missing; sequencing was by immunoSEQ multiplex PCR. The data contain approximately 120,000 clones, 70% to 80% of them singletons. The sequencing input was PBMCs. Receptor source: a middle-aged man in good health and CMV-seronegative. The CDR3 runs from the conserved cysteine through the conserved F or W. D genes are given only for firm matches. Not all rows give a size; the values are once, few, many and, for expanded clones, a class.

abundance	j_gene	d_gene	v_gene	CDR3aa	CDR3nt
.	TRBJ1-5	.	TRBV28	CASSLGETPPMSQPQHF	TGTGCCAGCAGTTTAGGCGAGACTCCCCCTATGTCGCAGCCCCAGCATTTT
few	TRBJ1-1	.	TRBV9	CASSRQSNTEAFF	TGTGCCAGCAGCAGACAGTCAAACACTGAAGCTTTCTTT
once	TRBJ1-4	.	TRBV28	CASSAGGATNEKLFF	TGTGCCAGCAGTGCGGGAGGCGCAACTAATGAAAAACTGTTTTTT
.	TRBJ1-4	TRBD1	TRBV4-2	CASSQDIQGGQLFF	TGTGCCAGCAGCCAAGATATTCAGGGGGGCCAACTGTTTTTT
.	TRBJ1-1	.	TRBV7-9	CASSLERGSEAFF	TGTGCCAGCAGCTTAGAGCGGGGGTCCGAAGCTTTCTTT
.	TRBJ2-7	.	TRBV28	CASSQDRMGQYF	TGTGCCAGCAGCCAAGACAGGATGGGGCAGTACTTC
once	TRBJ2-1	.	TRBV7-6	CASSLAGKTREQFF	TGTGCCAGCAGCTTAGCGGGAAAGACTAGGGAGCAGTTCTTC
.	TRBJ1-6	.	TRBV28	CASSPYNSPLHF	TGTGCCAGCAGCCCGTATAATTCACCCCTCCACTTT
.	TRBJ2-7	TRBD2	TRBV11-2	CASSLDNRRGTYEQYF	TGTGCCAGCAGCTTAGATAATCGGCGGGGGACCTACGAGCAGTACTTC
.	TRBJ1-1	TRBD1	TRBV7-9	CASSLLVEGASNTEAFF	TGTGCCAGCAGCTTATTAGTCGAGGGGGCCTCGAACACTGAAGCTTTCTTT
once	TRBJ1-4	.	TRBV4-3	CASSETVTNEKLFF	TGCGCCAGCAGTGAGACAGTCACTAATGAAAAACTGTTTTTT
once	TRBJ2-3	TRBD2	TRBV19	CASSIGLAVDTQYF	TGTGCCAGTAGTATAGGACTAGCGGTCGATACGCAGTATTTT
many	TRBJ1-1	TRBD1	TRBV25-1	CASSAYRGSWSEAFF	TGTGCCAGCAGTGCCTACAGGGGTAGTTGGAGTGAAGCTTTCTTT
.	TRBJ1-1	.	TRBV4-1	CASSHSRGMNTEAFF	TGCGCCAGCAGCCACTCCAGGGGAATGAACACTGAAGCTTTCTTT
few	TRBJ2-7	TRBD2	TRBV2	CASSLSGVEQYF	TGTGCCAGCAGTCTTAGCGGGGTTGAGCAGTACTTC
.	TRBJ2-1	.	TRBV7-8	CASSYTGSPNEQFF	TGTGCCAGCAGCTATACAGGGTCACCCAATGAGCAGTTCTTC
.	TRBJ1-5	.	TRBV4-3	CASSQQTGFNQPQHF	TGCGCCAGCAGCCAGCAGACAGGCTTCAATCAGCCCCAGCATTTT
.	TRBJ2-7	TRBD1	TRBV7-9	CASSPETGTNYEQYF	TGTGCCAGCAGCCCTGAGACAGGGACGAACTACGAGCAGTACTTC
few	TRBJ2-1	TRBD2	TRBV6-1	CASSEDGLGTNEQFF	TGTGCCAGCAGTGAAGACGGACTAGGCACCAATGAGCAGTTCTTC
.	TRBJ2-2	.	TRBV11-3	CASSPGQPNTGELFF	TGTGCCAGCAGCCCCGGACAGCCTAACACCGGGGAGCTGTTTTTT